Each of the 32 T cell receptor beta chains below was sequenced from the same sample in a study of blood T cell repertoires in COVID-19. The method was immunoSEQ multiplex PCR; TCRdb's version includes in-frame clones alone and lacks a portion of them. The profile shows 70,000 or so clones, approximately 88% of them singletons. The specimen sequenced was peripheral blood. The receptors come from a man of 80 years or more with active or convalescent COVID-19.

The genes are TRBV10-3 and TRBJ1-4; 7 bases agree with TRBD1. Germline assignment: CDR1 ENHRY and CDR2 SYGVKD. CDR3 length equals 16 residues. Trimming at V came to 10 bases and at J to 8 bases, leaving 19 bases not matched to a gene. In DNA, the CDR3 is TGTGCCACCGCGAGGGACATCGGGACAGTGGAGGAAAAACTGTTTTTT. Protein: CATARDIGTVEEKLFF.

The CDR3 region is CASSARTGRETNEKLFF. The CDR3 nucleotides read TGTGCCAGCAGCGCCCGGACAGGGAGGGAAACTAATGAAAAACTGTTTTTT. The chain couples TRBV9 to TRBJ1-4; 8 nucleotides align to TRBD1. The CDR3 spans 17 residues. V lost 3 bases and J lost 1; bases outside the gene matches: 8. The germline gives CDR1 SGDLS, CDR2 YYNGEE.

This clone was seen a single time. V and J are TRBV24-1 and TRBJ1-2; unclear D gene. This CDR3 has 14 residues. The germline V gene encodes CDR1 KGHDR and CDR2 SFDVKD. Trimming cost V 2 bases and J 1 base, with 7 bases left between them. The CDR3 bases are TGTGCCACCAGTGATTCTGGAGTTAACTATGGCTACACCTTC. This gives the protein CATSDSGVNYGYTF.

The genes are TRBV11-3 and TRBJ2-5; 7 bases agree with TRBD1. Per the germline V gene, CDR1 is SGHNT and CDR2 is YENEEA. Trimming removed 5 bases from V and 7 bases from J; junction bases left unmatched: 7. The CDR3 contains 13 residues. The CDR3 reads CASSRQGTGTQYF. The CDR3 DNA reads as TGTGCCAGCAGCCGACAGGGCACGGGGACCCAGTACTTC.

The chain combines TRBV4-1 with TRBJ2-1, with 7 bases identical to TRBD2. The germline V gene encodes CDR1 MGHRA and CDR2 YSYEKL. The V and J ends lost 1 base and 4 bases, in that order; junction bases with no gene match: 7. This CDR3 region has 16 residues. As DNA, the CDR3 is TGCGCCAGCAGCCAAGCTGGCGGGGGTAGGTACAATGAGCAGTTCTTC. It codes for CASSQAGGGRYNEQFF.

The chain is built from TRBV18 and TRBJ2-7; possible D gene TRBD1, 6 bases. In germline, CDR1 is KGHSH, CDR2 LQKENI. This CDR3 contains 12 residues. The V gene lost 5 bases and the J gene lost 5 bases, with 10 bases spanning the gap. The CDR3 protein is CASSVRGDEQYF. DNA of the CDR3: TGTGCCAGCTCAGTCAGGGGTGACGAGCAGTACTTC.

The chain joins TRBV5-1 to TRBJ2-5; TRBD2 matches 7 bases. Looked up from germline, CDR1 is SGHRS and CDR2 is YFSETQ. J gave up 1 base and V 3 bases, and 3 bases lay outside the gene matches. The CDR3 is made up of 14 amino acids. The CDR3 sequence: CASSSGGTQETQYF. CDR3 DNA sequence: TGCGCCAGCAGCTCCGGGGGGACCCAAGAGACCCAGTACTTC.

In DNA form, the CDR3 reads TGTGCCAGCAGGCTTGCCGGGACAGTCACTCGCTACGGCGGCGGCTACACCTTC. This gives the protein CASRLAGTVTRYGGGYTF. V usage is TRBV27 and J usage is TRBJ1-2, with 7 bases lining up with TRBD1. The length of the CDR3 is 18 residues. The germline gives CDR1 MNHEY, CDR2 SMNVEV (reference sequence). Germline trimming cut 6 bases from V and 8 bases from J; bases unmatched to any gene: 24.

For the CDR3, the DNA is TGTGCCAGTAGTAGGGTCGGGGACAATCAGCCCCAGCATTTT. This codes for CASSRVGDNQPQHF. This sequence joins TRBV19 and TRBJ1-5; D is unresolved. The CDR3 sequence is 14 residues long. The germline V gene has CDR1 LNHDA and CDR2 SQIVND (reference sequence). Trimming cost V 4 bases and J 3 bases, with 10 bases left between them.

This rearrangement joins TRBV10-3 to TRBJ1-3; possibly TRBD1 for D (5 bases). The germline CDR1 and CDR2 sequences are ENHRY and SYGVKD. V lost 3 bases to trimming and J lost 0 bases, with 6 bases between them. There are 14 residues in the CDR3. CDR3 sequence: CAISDGASGNTIYF. The CDR3 coding sequence is TGTGCCATCAGTGATGGGGCCTCTGGAAACACCATATATTTT.

This clone was observed a single time. The J gene is TRBJ2-3, the V gene TRBV29-1; the match to TRBD2 covers 10 bases. This CDR3 region has 15 residues. The V gene's germline CDR1 is SQVTM and CDR2 ANQGSEA. V shed 7 bases, J shed 4 bases, and the junction held 11 bases outside the gene matches. The CDR3 loop reads CSGTMGAGGPDTQYF. The CDR3 DNA sequence: TGCAGCGGGACCATGGGAGCGGGGGGGCCAGATACGCAGTATTTT.

The J gene is TRBJ2-7, the V gene TRBV19; perhaps TRBD2 as D (6 bases). Germline lookup yields CDR1 LNHDA and CDR2 SQIVND (reference sequence). The CDR3 contains 11 residues. The V end was cut by 5 bases, the J end by 11 bases, with 13 bases between. The CDR3 here is CASSPVEGEYF. DNA of the CDR3: TGTGCCAGTAGTCCCGTGGAGGGTGAGTACTTC.

J is TRBJ2-3 and V is TRBV28, with D tentatively TRBD1 (5 bases). V lost 6 bases to trimming and J lost 0 bases, with 13 bases between them. CDR3 length: 15 residues. Germline V lookup: CDR1 MDHEN, CDR2 SYDVKM. CDR3 in amino acids: CASSPPGHSTDTQYF. CDR3 DNA: TGTGCCAGCAGCCCCCCCGGACATAGCACAGATACGCAGTATTTT.

This clone was found once. V gene TRBV4-3 combines with J gene TRBJ2-2; perhaps TRBD2 as D (6 bases). This CDR3 contains 19 residues. Germline assignment: CDR1 LGHNA and CDR2 YSLEER. V was clipped by 0 bases and J by 1 base, with 18 bases between them. The CDR3 loop reads CASSQDLPGPGGNTGELFF. In DNA form, the CDR3 reads TGCGCCAGCAGCCAAGATCTACCGGGGCCCGGGGGGAACACCGGGGAGCTGTTTTTT.

A single count supports this clone. The CDR3, as DNA: TGTGCCAGCTCACCGCGGGCCCGCGAAAAACTGTTTTTT. Its translation is CASSPRAREKLFF. V is TRBV18 and J is TRBJ1-4, with no clear D. The V gene's germline CDR1 is KGHSH and CDR2 LQKENI. V dropped 3 bases and J dropped 8 bases, with 10 bases sitting between them. CDR3 size: 13 residues.

V is TRBV6-6 and J is TRBJ2-7, with D maybe TRBD2 (7 bases). The CDR3 consists of 13 residues. Germline CDR1 reads MNHNY; CDR2 reads SVGAGI (reference sequence). V lost 4 bases and J lost 4, with 11 bases in between. The CDR3 coding sequence is TGTGCCAGCAGTTTCGGGGGGACATACGAGCAGTACTTC. Its protein product is CASSFGGTYEQYF.

The chain links TRBV6-2 or TRBV6-3 to TRBJ2-1; 7 positions match TRBD1. This CDR3 is built from 14 residues. The germline CDR1 and CDR2 sequences are MNHEY and SVGEGT. V was pared by 6 bases and J by 7 bases, with 9 bases of the junction left unmatched. The CDR3 nucleotides are TGTGCCAGCAGCGGACAGGTCCCTAATAATGAGCAGTTCTTC. This encodes CASSGQVPNNEQFF.

This chain links TRBV25-1 with TRBJ2-1; TRBD1 matches 7 bases. The CDR3 is made up of 15 amino acids. The ends lost 5 bases at V and 4 bases at J; junction bases unmatched: 8. Germline assignment: CDR1 MGHDK and CDR2 SYGVNS. In nucleotides, the CDR3 is TGTGCCAGCAGTCGGCTCCAGGGGGTATACAATGAGCAGTTCTTC. Translating gives CASSRLQGVYNEQFF. Variable domain in full (rest from reference TRBV25-1 and TRBJ2-1): EADIYQTPRYLVIGTGKKITLECSQTMGHDKMYWYQQDPGMELHLIHYSYGVNSTEKGDLSSESTVSRIRTEHFPLTLESARPSHTSQYLCASSRLQGVYNEQFFGPGTRLTVL.

Regarding this clone: At one end the junction does not follow the germline gene, possibly because of a read error. The chain has TRBV6-5 and TRBJ1-4; a possible D gene is TRBD1 (5 bases). Germline CDR1 MNHEY, CDR2 SVGAGI. This CDR3 has 15 residues. This CDR3 reads CASTPDRVNNEKLFF. In nucleotides, the CDR3 is TGTGCCAGCACCCCAGACAGAGTAAATAATGAAAAGCTGTTTTTT.

J is TRBJ2-5 and V is TRBV5-5, with a possible D match to TRBD2 (6 bases). The germline gives CDR1 SGHKS, CDR2 YYEKEE (reference sequence). The CDR3 runs 15 residues. Trimming pared 1 base from V and 0 bases from J, leaving 10 bases between. Written as DNA, the CDR3 is TGTGCCAGCAGCTTGATAGCGGCGTACCAAGAGACCCAGTACTTC. Residues: CASSLIAAYQETQYF.

The rearrangement joins TRBV4-1 to TRBJ2-5; weak D call: TRBD2 (7 bases). In germline, CDR1 is MGHRA, CDR2 YSYEKL. The CDR3 covers 15 residues. The ends were cut back, 4 bases at V and 5 bases at J, with 17 bases in the middle. For the CDR3, the DNA is TGCGCCAGCAGCCGTATTACGGGGGGCTCCGAGACCCAGTACTTC. This codes for CASSRITGGSETQYF.

V gene TRBV12-3 or TRBV12-4 combines with J gene TRBJ2-7; 9 positions agree with TRBD1. The CDR3 sequence is 13 residues long. J gave up 3 bases and V 6 bases, and 3 bases lay outside the gene matches. CDR3 residues: CASSMGQGYEQYF. The CDR3 DNA follows: TGTGCCAGCAGCATGGGACAGGGCTACGAGCAGTACTTC.

The rearrangement uses TRBV11-2 and TRBJ2-7; TRBD1 matches 8 bases. This CDR3 has 15 amino acids. V gave up 2 bases and J gave up 2 bases; unmatched junction bases: 5. From germline, CDR1 is SGHAT and CDR2 FQNNGV. This CDR3 is CASSLWGDRTYEQYF. The DNA of the CDR3 is TGTGCCAGCAGCTTATGGGGGGACAGGACCTACGAGCAGTACTTC.

This chain connects TRBV28 to TRBJ2-7; D possibly corresponds to TRBD2 (5 bases). The ends were cut back, 3 bases at V and 0 bases at J, with 9 bases in the middle. Germline V CDR1 and CDR2: MDHEN, SYDVKM. The CDR3 is made up of 14 amino acids. CDR3 in amino acids: CASSFGGYSYEQYF. CDR3 in DNA: TGTGCCAGCAGTTTCGGCGGGTACTCCTACGAGCAGTACTTC.

The V gene is TRBV15, the J gene TRBJ2-4; no definite D call. The V end lost 2 bases, the J end lost 7 bases, and 12 bases lay between the germline ends. This CDR3 region has 14 residues. From germline, CDR1 is LNHNV and CDR2 YYDKDF (reference sequence). The CDR3 reads CATSRSGYQNIQYF. Written as DNA, the CDR3 is TGTGCCACCAGCAGATCCGGGTATCAGAACATTCAGTACTTC.

The chain combines TRBV11-3 with TRBJ2-7; 9 bases match TRBD2. Germline V lookup: CDR1 SGHNT, CDR2 YENEEA. V trimming: 5 bases; J trimming: 6 bases; junction bases outside the gene matches: 8. This CDR3 spans 14 amino acids. CDR3 region: CASSPGGLAFEQYF. For the CDR3, the DNA is TGTGCCAGCAGCCCAGGGGGACTAGCTTTCGAGCAGTACTTC.

This clone has only a few counts. The chain uses TRBV7-6 and TRBJ1-3; 7 positions agree with TRBD1. The J segment lost 0 bases and the V segment lost 5 bases, leaving 16 bases of the junction unmatched. The CDR3 length is 19 residues. Per germline, CDR1 SGHVS and CDR2 FNYEAQ. The CDR3 DNA reads as TGTGCCAGCAGCCTAAGAGGGTACAGGGGCACCGTCTCTGGAAACACCATATATTTT. It translates to CASSLRGYRGTVSGNTIYF.

The chain uses TRBV5-1 and TRBJ2-5; TRBD1 might be the D (5 bases). CDR1 SGHRS and CDR2 YFSETQ come from the germline V gene. The CDR3 consists of 16 residues. V was shortened by 2 bases and J by 5 bases, with 19 bases between the two germline ends. CDR3 amino acids: CASSFQGADLTETQYF. CDR3 bases: TGCGCCAGCAGCTTTCAGGGTGCAGACCTAACTGAGACCCAGTACTTC. Full variable domain (outside the CDR3, taken from reference TRBV5-1 and TRBJ2-5): KAGVTQTPRYLIKTRGQQVTLSCSPISGHRSVSWYQQTPGQGLQFLFEYFSETQRNKGNFPGRFSGRQFSNSRSEMNVSTLELGDSALYLCASSFQGADLTETQYFGPGTRLLVL.

This chain connects TRBV5-1 to TRBJ1-2; 10 bases align to TRBD1. The CDR3 loop spans 13 amino acids. Germline V gene data show CDR1 as SGHRS and CDR2 as YFSETQ. V was clipped by 4 bases and J by 6 bases; unmatched bases: 3. CDR3: CASSLGTGDGYTF. The CDR3 region has the DNA TGCGCCAGCAGCCTAGGGACAGGGGATGGCTACACCTTC. Together with reference TRBV5-1 and TRBJ1-2, the CDR3 gives the full variable domain: KAGVTQTPRYLIKTRGQQVTLSCSPISGHRSVSWYQQTPGQGLQFLFEYFSETQRNKGNFPGRFSGRQFSNSRSEMNVSTLELGDSALYLCASSLGTGDGYTFGSGTRLTVV.

V gene TRBV6-1 combines with J gene TRBJ1-5, with D perhaps matching TRBD1 (5 bases). Germline assignment: CDR1 MNHNS and CDR2 SASEGT. Trimming took 1 base from V and 0 from J, leaving 10 bases between them. This CDR3 is 16 amino acids long. CDR3 amino acids: CASSEEAGYSNQPQHF. The DNA for the CDR3 is TGTGCCAGCAGTGAAGAGGCAGGGTATAGCAATCAGCCCCAGCATTTT.

J is TRBJ1-2 and V is TRBV11-2; no clear D. Trimming took off 1 base at V and 5 bases at J, with 14 bases between the two ends. Germline-derived CDR1 and CDR2 are SGHAT and FQNNGV. The CDR3 sequence is 15 residues long. This CDR3 reads CASSLAAGRTYGYTF. CDR3 nucleotide sequence: TGTGCCAGCAGCTTAGCCGCCGGCAGGACTTATGGCTACACCTTC.

This clone has more than one count but fewer than ten. The chain joins TRBV19 to TRBJ2-3, with TRBD1 matching 8 bases. Germline CDR1 is LNHDA and CDR2 is SQIVND (reference sequence). J gave up 3 bases and V 7 bases, and 9 bases lay outside the gene matches. CDR3 length equals 15 residues. The CDR3 sequence is CASTRTGIFTDTQYF. The CDR3 DNA reads TGTGCCAGTACGAGGACAGGGATCTTTACAGATACGCAGTATTTT.